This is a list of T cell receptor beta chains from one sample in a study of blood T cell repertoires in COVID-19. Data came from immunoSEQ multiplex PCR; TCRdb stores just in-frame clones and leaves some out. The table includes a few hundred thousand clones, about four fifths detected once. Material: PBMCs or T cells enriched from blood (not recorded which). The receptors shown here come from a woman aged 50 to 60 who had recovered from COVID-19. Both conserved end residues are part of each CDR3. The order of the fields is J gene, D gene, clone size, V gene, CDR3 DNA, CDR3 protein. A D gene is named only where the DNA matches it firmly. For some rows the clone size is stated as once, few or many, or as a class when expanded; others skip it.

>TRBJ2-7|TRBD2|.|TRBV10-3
TGTGCCACGGCGGGGGAGGACTACGAGCAGTACTTC
CATAGEDYEQYF
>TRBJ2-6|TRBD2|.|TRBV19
TGTGCCAGTAGTCCGAGACGCGGGGGCTCTGGGGCCAACGTCCTGACTTTC
CASSPRRGGSGANVLTF
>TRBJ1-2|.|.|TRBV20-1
TGCAGTGCTGCGTCCTATGGCTACACCTTC
CSAASYGYTF
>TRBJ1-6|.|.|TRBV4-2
TGTGCCAGCAGCCAAGAATCTGGTTGGAGCTCCTATAATTCACCCCTCCACTTT
CASSQESGWSSYNSPLHF
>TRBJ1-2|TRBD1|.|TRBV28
TGTGCCAGCAGTACCCTGACAGGGGGCAATGGCTACACCTTC
CASSTLTGGNGYTF
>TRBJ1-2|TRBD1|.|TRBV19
TGTGCCAGTAGTGCGACGGGACAGGGCTATGGCTACACCTTC
CASSATGQGYGYTF
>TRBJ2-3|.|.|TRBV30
TGTGCCTGGAGACTAGGAGGGAGCACAGATACGCAGTATTTT
CAWRLGGSTDTQYF
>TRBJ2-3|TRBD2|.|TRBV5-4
TGTGCCAGCAGAGTTAAGCGGGGAAGCACAGATACGCAGTATTTT
CASRVKRGSTDTQYF
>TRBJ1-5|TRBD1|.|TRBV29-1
TGCAGCGCCTTACTGGACAGGGAGGATCAGCCCCAGCATTTT
CSALLDREDQPQHF
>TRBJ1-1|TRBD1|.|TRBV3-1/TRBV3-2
TGTGCCAGCAGCCGCCTTGGACAGGGGGACACTGAAGCTTTCTTT
CASSRLGQGDTEAFF
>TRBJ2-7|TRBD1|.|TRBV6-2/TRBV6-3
TGTGCCAGCAGTTTGACAGGGGGGGGAACCTACGAGCAGTACTTC
CASSLTGGGTYEQYF
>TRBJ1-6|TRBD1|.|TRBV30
TGTGCCTGGAGTTCGGGACAGGGACATTCACCCCTCCACTTT
CAWSSGQGHSPLHF
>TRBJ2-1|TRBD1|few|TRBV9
TGTGCCAGCAACTACGGACAGGCCGGCTACAATGAGCAGTTCTTC
CASNYGQAGYNEQFF
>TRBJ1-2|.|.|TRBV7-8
TGTGCCAGCAGCTTAGTCGCAAGTCGGGAGCGCGGCTACACCTTC
CASSLVASRERGYTF
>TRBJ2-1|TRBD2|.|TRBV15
TGTGCCACCAGCAGAGAAAACGTCGGCGGGAGCCCCTACAATGAGCAGTTCTTC
CATSRENVGGSPYNEQFF
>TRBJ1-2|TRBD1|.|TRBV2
TGTGCCACCTGGACAGGGCTCGATCTTAATGGCTACACCTTC
CATWTGLDLNGYTF
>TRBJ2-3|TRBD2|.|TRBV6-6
TGTGCCAGCAGTCCTCTAGCGGGGGGGCGGTTTACAGATACGCAGTATTTT
CASSPLAGGRFTDTQYF
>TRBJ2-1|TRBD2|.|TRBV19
TGTGCCAGTAGTATCCCTCAACTAGCGGGGAAGAATGAGCAGTTCTTC
CASSIPQLAGKNEQFF
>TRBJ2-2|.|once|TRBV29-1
TGCAGCGCCAGGACAGGGAGGGGTACCGGGGAGCTGTTTTTT
CSARTGRGTGELFF
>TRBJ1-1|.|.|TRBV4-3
TGCGCCAGCAGCTTGGCAGGGTCGAACACTGAAGCTTTCTTT
CASSLAGSNTEAFF
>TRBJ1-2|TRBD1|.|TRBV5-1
TGCGCCAGCAGCACTCAACAGGGGGCGTTCGATGGCTACACCTTC
CASSTQQGAFDGYTF
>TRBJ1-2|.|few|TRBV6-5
TGTGCCAGCAGTTCCGGCCAGCGTGGTGGCTACACCTTC
CASSSGQRGGYTF
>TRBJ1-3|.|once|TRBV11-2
TGTGCCAGCAGCTTCTCTGACAGGATTGTGGGCTCTGGAAACACCATATATTTT
CASSFSDRIVGSGNTIYF
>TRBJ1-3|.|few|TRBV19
TGTGCCAGTAGTGCCACGCGACACTCGACGGTCGACACCATATATTTT
CASSATRHSTVDTIYF
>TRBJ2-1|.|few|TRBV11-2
TGTGCCAGCAGCTACACCCTGGCCCACAATGAGCAGTTCTTC
CASSYTLAHNEQFF
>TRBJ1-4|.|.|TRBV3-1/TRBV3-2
TGTGCCAGCAGCCCCACCCAGGGCTTGCGGGAAAAACTGTTTTTT
CASSPTQGLREKLFF
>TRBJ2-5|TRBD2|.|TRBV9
TGTGCCAGCAGCGGAACTAGCGACCAAGAGACCCAGTACTTC
CASSGTSDQETQYF
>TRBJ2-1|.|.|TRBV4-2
TGTGCCAGCAGCCCTCAGTTGAGGGCCCCCAATGAGCAGTTCTTC
CASSPQLRAPNEQFF
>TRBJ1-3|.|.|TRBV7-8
TGTGCCAGCAGCTTGACACCAAGCTCTGGAAACACCATATATTTT
CASSLTPSSGNTIYF
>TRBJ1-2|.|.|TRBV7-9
TGTGCCAGCAGCCCGGGCGCGACAGGCTATGGCTACACCTTC
CASSPGATGYGYTF
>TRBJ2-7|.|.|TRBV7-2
TGTGCCAGCAGTTGGGGCGGACACTACGAGCAGTACTTC
CASSWGGHYEQYF
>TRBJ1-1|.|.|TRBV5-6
TGTGCCAGCAGCTCTCAACTTTCTTCTATGAACACTGAAGCTTTCTTT
CASSSQLSSMNTEAFF
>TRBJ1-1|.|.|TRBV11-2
TGTGCCAGCAGCTTAGAAGGCAGAGGCAACACTGAAGCTTTCTTT
CASSLEGRGNTEAFF
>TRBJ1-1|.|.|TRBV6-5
TGTGCCAGCAGAAACAGGGAGACCAACACTGAAGCTTTCTTT
CASRNRETNTEAFF
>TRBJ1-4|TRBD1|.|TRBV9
TGTGCCAGCAGCGCTCACCAGGGGGCTAATGAAAAACTGTTTTTT
CASSAHQGANEKLFF
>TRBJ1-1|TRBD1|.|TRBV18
TGTGCCAGCTCACCCCAGGGGGCCGACACTGAAGCTTTCTTT
CASSPQGADTEAFF
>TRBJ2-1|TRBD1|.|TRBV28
TGTGCCAGCAGCCCACAGGGGGCCTCCTACAATGAGCAGTTCTTC
CASSPQGASYNEQFF
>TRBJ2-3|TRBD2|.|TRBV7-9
TGTGCCAGCAGCTTAGGGGGACTAGCGGCCGACACAGATACGCAGTATTTT
CASSLGGLAADTDTQYF
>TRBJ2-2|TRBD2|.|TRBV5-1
TGCGCCAGCAGCCGGGGAGGGACGAACACCGGGGAGCTGTTTTTT
CASSRGGTNTGELFF
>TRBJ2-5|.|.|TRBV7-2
TGTGCCAGCAGCAACAGGGACGTAGAGACCCAGTACTTC
CASSNRDVETQYF
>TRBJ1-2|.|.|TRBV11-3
TGTGCCAGCAGCTTAGAGGGGGCTAGTGGCTACACCTTC
CASSLEGASGYTF
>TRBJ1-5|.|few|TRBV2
TGTGCCAGCAGGGAAGGGAGGGCCGGCAATCAGCCCCAGCATTTT
CASREGRAGNQPQHF
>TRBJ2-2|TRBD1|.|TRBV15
TGTGCCACCAGCACGCCGACAGGGGGCGTCACCGGGGAGCTGTTTTTT
CATSTPTGGVTGELFF
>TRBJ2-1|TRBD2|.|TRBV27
TGTGCCAGCAGTTCCCGGGGGGGGTCCTACAATGAGCAGTTCTTC
CASSSRGGSYNEQFF
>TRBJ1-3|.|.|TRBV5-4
TGTGCCAGCAGCTCAAGGGGGTCTGGAAACACCATATATTTT
CASSSRGSGNTIYF
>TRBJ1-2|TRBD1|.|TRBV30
TGTGCCTGGGGGCAGGGGGCGCTGGATGGCTACACCTTC
CAWGQGALDGYTF
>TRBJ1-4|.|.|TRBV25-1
TGTGCCAGCAGTGAACGGAGGAGGGTAGGAGAAAAACTGTTTTTT
CASSERRRVGEKLFF
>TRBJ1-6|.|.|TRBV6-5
TGTGCCAGCAGGTCGGGGTCGAATTCACCCCTCCACTTT
CASRSGSNSPLHF
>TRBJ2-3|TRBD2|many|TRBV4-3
TGCGCCAGCAGCCAAGAAAGGACTAGCGGGGTGGGTACGCAGTATTTT
CASSQERTSGVGTQYF
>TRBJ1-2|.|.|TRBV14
TGTGCCAGCAGCCAAGACGGGGGGTTTCACTATGGCTACACCTTC
CASSQDGGFHYGYTF
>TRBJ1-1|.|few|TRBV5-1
TGCGCCAGCAGCTTGGGGGAGGTTACTTACACTGAAGCTTTCTTT
CASSLGEVTYTEAFF
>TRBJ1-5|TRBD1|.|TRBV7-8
TGTGCCAGCAGCACCCAAGGGACAGGGACGCAACAGCCCCAGCATTTT
CASSTQGTGTQQPQHF
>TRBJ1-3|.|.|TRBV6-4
TGTGCCAGCAGGCCCGGGGGTTCCTCTGGAAACACCATATATTTT
CASRPGGSSGNTIYF
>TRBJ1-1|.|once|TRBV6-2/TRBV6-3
TGTGCCAGCAGTTATAATAGGTTTCGAGACACCACTCTTTGGAACACTGAAGCTTTCTTT
CASSYNRFRDTTLWNTEAFF
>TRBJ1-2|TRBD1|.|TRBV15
TGTGCCACCAGCGCGGGGACAGGTTTCTTTGGCTACACCTTC
CATSAGTGFFGYTF
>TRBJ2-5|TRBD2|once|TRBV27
TGTGCCAGCAGTCGACGGACTAGTCCACAAGAGACCCAGTACTTC
CASSRRTSPQETQYF
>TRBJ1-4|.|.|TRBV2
TGTGCCAGCAGTGCACAGGGAAATGGCCGTGGTGAAAAACTGTTTTTT
CASSAQGNGRGEKLFF
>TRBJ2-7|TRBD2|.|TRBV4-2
TGTGCCAGCAGCCAAGAAGCTAGCGGAGACTACGAGCAGTACTTC
CASSQEASGDYEQYF
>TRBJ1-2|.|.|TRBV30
TGTGCCTGGAGTGTAATCGGAGGGTTCAACTATGGCTACACCTTC
CAWSVIGGFNYGYTF